This T cell receptor beta chain emerged from a study of T cells after yellow fever vaccination. V shed 3 bases, J shed 5 bases, and the junction held 6 bases outside the gene matches. Germline V CDR1 and CDR2: SEHNR, FQNEAQ (reference sequence). The CDR3 is made up of 14 amino acids. TCR cDNA was made by 5'RACE template switching, adding a universal primer site and UMIs. Each CDR3 protein gets one entry after TCRdb re-called the 5' RACE reads with MiXCR. This sample has fewer than 500,000 distinct CDR3 sequences, with approximately 18% found just once. This clonotype has only a few counts. What it binds is unknown. Study outcomes and limitations: Reappearing after the booster were most of the clones from primary vaccination (roughly 96% CD4, 75% to 90% CD8).

This sample comprised PBMCs, obtained before the yellow fever booster vaccination. The sequence was collected from a man between 18 and 29 years old who received the YFV17D yellow fever vaccine. The chain has TRBV7-9 and TRBJ2-7, with 8 bases aligning to TRBD2. Here the CDR3 reads CASSFFSGNDEQYF. The CDR3 DNA sequence: TGTGCCAGCAGCTTTTTTAGCGGGAACGACGAGCAGTACTTC.